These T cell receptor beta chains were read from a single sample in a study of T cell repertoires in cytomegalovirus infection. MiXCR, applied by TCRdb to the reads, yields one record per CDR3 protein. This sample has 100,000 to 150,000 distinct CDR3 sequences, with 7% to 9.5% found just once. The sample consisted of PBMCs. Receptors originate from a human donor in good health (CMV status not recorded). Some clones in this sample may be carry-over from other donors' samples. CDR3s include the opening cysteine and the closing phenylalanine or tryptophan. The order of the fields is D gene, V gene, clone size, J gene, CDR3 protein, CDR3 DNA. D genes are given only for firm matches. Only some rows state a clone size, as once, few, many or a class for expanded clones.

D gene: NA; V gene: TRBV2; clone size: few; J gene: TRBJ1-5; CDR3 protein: CASSEGTSIGPQHF; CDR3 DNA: TGTGCCAGCAGTGAAGGGACATCTATAGGGCCCCAGCATTTT
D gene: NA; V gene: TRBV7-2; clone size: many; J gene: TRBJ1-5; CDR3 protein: CASSLGGFNQPQHF; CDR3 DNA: TGTGCCAGCAGCTTAGGGGGGTTCAATCAGCCCCAGCATTTT
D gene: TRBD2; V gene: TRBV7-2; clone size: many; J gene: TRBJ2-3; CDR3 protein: CASSFGLAGGHDLTDTQYF; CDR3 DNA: TGTGCCAGCAGCTTCGGACTAGCGGGGGGGCATGACCTCACAGATACGCAGTATTTT
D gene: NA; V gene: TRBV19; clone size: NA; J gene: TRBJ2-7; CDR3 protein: CASSIARTDYRQYF; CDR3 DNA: TGTGCCAGTAGTATAGCCAGGACAGATTACCGGCAGTACTTC
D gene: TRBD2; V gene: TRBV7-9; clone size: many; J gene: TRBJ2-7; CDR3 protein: CASSAGRDYSSYEQYF; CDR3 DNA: TGTGCCAGCAGCGCTGGGAGGGACTATAGCTCCTACGAGCAGTACTTC
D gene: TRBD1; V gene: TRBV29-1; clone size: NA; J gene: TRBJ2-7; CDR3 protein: CSVDSGQGLYEQYF; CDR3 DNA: TGCAGCGTTGATTCGGGACAGGGACTCTACGAGCAGTACTTC
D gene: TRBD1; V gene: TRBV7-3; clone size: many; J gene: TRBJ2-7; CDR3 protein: CASSLGTGETHEQYF; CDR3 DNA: TGTGCCAGCAGCCTAGGGACAGGGGAGACCCACGAGCAGTACTTC
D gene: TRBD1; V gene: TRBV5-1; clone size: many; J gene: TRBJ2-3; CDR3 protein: CASFKSTGGGTDTQYF; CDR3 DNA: TGCGCCAGCTTCAAGTCGACAGGGGGAGGCACAGATACGCAGTATTTT
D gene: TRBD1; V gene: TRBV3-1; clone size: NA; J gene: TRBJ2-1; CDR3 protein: CASRGTGGSYNEQFF; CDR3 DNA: TGTGCCAGCAGGGGGACAGGGGGCTCCTACAATGAGCAGTTCTTC
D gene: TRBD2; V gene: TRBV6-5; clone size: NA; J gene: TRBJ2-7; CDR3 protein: CASSFSGGTLLEQYF; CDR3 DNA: TGTGCCAGCAGTTTCTCCGGGGGGACCCTACTCGAGCAGTACTTC
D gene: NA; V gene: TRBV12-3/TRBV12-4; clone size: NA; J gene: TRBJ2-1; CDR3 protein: CASSPLSGRLYNEQFF; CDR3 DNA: TGTGCCAGCAGCCCCTTAAGCGGAAGACTTTACAATGAGCAGTTCTTC
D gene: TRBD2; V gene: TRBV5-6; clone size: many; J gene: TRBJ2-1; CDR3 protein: CASSLVGSGGAGNEQFF; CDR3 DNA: TGTGCCAGCAGCTTGGTTGGTAGCGGGGGGGCCGGTAATGAGCAGTTCTTC
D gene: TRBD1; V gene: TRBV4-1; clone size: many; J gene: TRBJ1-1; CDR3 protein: CASSFSGTGTTEAFF; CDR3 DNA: TGCGCCAGCAGCTTCTCCGGGACAGGGACCACTGAAGCTTTCTTT
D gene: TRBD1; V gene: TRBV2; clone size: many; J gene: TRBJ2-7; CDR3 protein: CASGRQGSYEQYF; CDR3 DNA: TGTGCCAGCGGGAGACAGGGCTCCTACGAGCAGTACTTC
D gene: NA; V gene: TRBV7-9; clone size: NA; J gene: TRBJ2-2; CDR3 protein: CASSNPTGELFF; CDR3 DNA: TGTGCCAGCAGCAATCCGACCGGGGAGCTGTTTTTT
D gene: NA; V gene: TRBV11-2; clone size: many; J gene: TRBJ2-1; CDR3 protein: CASSSWASIPVSEQFF; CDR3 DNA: TGTGCCAGCAGCTCCTGGGCATCCATACCGGTGAGTGAGCAGTTCTTC
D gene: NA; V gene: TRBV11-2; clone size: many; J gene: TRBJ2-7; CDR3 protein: CASSLGGTVYEQYF; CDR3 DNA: TGTGCCAGCAGCTTAGGAGGAACTGTATACGAGCAGTACTTC
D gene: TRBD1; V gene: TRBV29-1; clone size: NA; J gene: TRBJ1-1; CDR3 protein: CSAIQGPRTEAFF; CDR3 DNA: TGCAGCGCAATACAGGGGCCGAGGACTGAAGCTTTCTTT
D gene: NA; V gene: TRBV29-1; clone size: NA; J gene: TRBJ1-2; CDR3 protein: CSVLGVNYGYTF; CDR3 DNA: TGCAGCGTTCTTGGGGTGAACTATGGCTACACCTTC
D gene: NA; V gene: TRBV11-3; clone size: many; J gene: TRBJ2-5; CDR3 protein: CASSLNEGETQYF; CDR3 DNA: TGTGCCAGCAGCTTGAACGAGGGTGAGACCCAGTACTTC
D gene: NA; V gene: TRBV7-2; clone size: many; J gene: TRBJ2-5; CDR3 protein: CASSLLPQETQYF; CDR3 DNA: TGTGCCAGCAGCTTGCTCCCCCAAGAGACCCAGTACTTC
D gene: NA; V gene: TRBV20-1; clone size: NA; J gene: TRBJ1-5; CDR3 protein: CSARVDSASNSNQPQHF; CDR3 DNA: TGCAGTGCTAGGGTGGACAGTGCCTCAAATAGCAATCAGCCCCAGCATTTT
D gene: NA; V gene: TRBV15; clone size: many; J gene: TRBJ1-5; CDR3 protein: CATSRELNQPQHF; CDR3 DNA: TGTGCCACCAGCAGAGAACTTAATCAGCCCCAGCATTTT
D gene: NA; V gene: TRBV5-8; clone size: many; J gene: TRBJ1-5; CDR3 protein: CASSFPDFGLQIAKPQHF; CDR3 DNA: TGTGCCAGCAGCTTTCCCGATTTCGGACTTCAAATCGCTAAGCCCCAGCATTTT